The next 26 T cell receptor beta chains were all read from a single sample in a study of cytomegalovirus exposure and HLA in healthy donors. Some clones are missing from TCRdb's copy, which holds only in-frame ones; the method was immunoSEQ multiplex PCR. Here the sample spans 250,000 to 300,000 clones, around 86% being singletons. The sequencing sample was made of PBMCs. The source of these receptors is a woman between 18 and 29 years old in good health and CMV-seronegative.

The chain carries TRBV6-5 and TRBJ1-1; D not certain. Germline loops: CDR1 MNHEY, CDR2 SVGAGI. Trimming pared 0 bases from V and 1 base from J, leaving 6 bases between. This CDR3 is 14 amino acids long. This CDR3 is CASSYSRQNTEAFF. In nucleotides, the CDR3 is TGTGCCAGCAGTTACTCGCGGCAGAACACTGAAGCTTTCTTT.

This chain joins TRBV6-1 and TRBJ1-5, with D perhaps matching TRBD1 (5 bases). This CDR3 is 13 amino acids long. V lost 6 bases and J 3 bases, leaving 9 bases between the germline ends. From germline, CDR1 is MNHNS and CDR2 SASEGT. Here the CDR3 reads CASRQVLNQPQHF. In DNA form, the CDR3 reads TGTGCCAGCAGACAGGTACTCAATCAGCCCCAGCATTTT.

The V call is TRBV30, the J call TRBJ2-3; 8 bases agree with TRBD2. The germline V gene encodes CDR1 GTSNPN and CDR2 SVGIG (reference sequence). CDR3 size: 16 residues. Trimming removed 0 bases from V and 2 bases from J; junction bases left unmatched: 7. CDR3 DNA sequence: TGTGCCTGGAGTGTAGGTAGCGGGGCCCTCACAGATACGCAGTATTTT. Amino acid sequence: CAWSVGSGALTDTQYF.

J is TRBJ2-7 and V is TRBV4-3, with D perhaps TRBD2 (5 bases). V was pared by 0 bases and J by 3 bases, with 12 bases between. This CDR3 region has 15 residues. Per the germline V gene, CDR1 is LGHNA and CDR2 is YSLEER. CDR3 bases: TGCGCCAGCAGCCAAGAGGGGTCGGGGAGCTACGAGCAGTACTTC. Encoded protein: CASSQEGSGSYEQYF.

This sequence joins TRBV4-1 and TRBJ2-7; D unclear. In germline, CDR1 is MGHRA, CDR2 YSYEKL. Trimming pared 7 bases from V and 3 bases from J, leaving 13 bases between. CDR3 length equals 13 residues. CDR3 in DNA: TGCGCCAGCACCCTCCCGACGGGCTACGAGCAGTACTTC. Amino acid sequence: CASTLPTGYEQYF.

The gene calls are TRBV11-3 and TRBJ2-3, with a possible D match to TRBD1 (5 bases). V was clipped by 3 bases and J by 3 bases, with 7 bases between them. Germline V gene sequence: CDR1 SGHNT, CDR2 YENEEA. The CDR3 sequence is 13 residues long. CDR3 nucleotides: TGTGCCAGCAGCTTGTCAGGGACAGATACGCAGTATTTT. Its translation: CASSLSGTDTQYF.

The gene calls are TRBV11-3 and TRBJ1-2; D might be TRBD1 (5 bases). Trimming shortened V by 6 bases and J by 3 bases, and 14 bases separated the two germline ends. In germline, CDR1 is SGHNT, CDR2 YENEEA. This CDR3 is 14 amino acids long. CDR3 sequence reads: CASSHRRGDYGYTF. In DNA, the CDR3 is TGTGCCAGCAGTCATCGTCGGGGGGACTATGGCTACACCTTC.

This chain connects TRBV2 to TRBJ1-5; TRBD1 aligns across 7 bases. V lost 5 bases, J lost 7 bases, and 14 bases stayed unmatched. The CDR3 extends over 16 amino acids. CDR1 and CDR2 from the germline V gene are SNHLY and FYNNEI. The CDR3 nucleotides are TGTGCCAGCAGTCGCTCTACAGGGGTCTCGGGGCAGCCCCAGCATTTT. It specifies CASSRSTGVSGQPQHF.

The table lists this clone with a count of one. The chain is built from TRBV5-1 and TRBJ2-5, with 8 bases lining up with TRBD2. The V segment lost 2 bases and the J segment 3 bases; nucleotides outside the gene matches: 6. Germline values: CDR1 SGHRS, CDR2 YFSETQ. CDR3 length: 15 amino acids. The CDR3: CASSLAGASEETQYF. As DNA, the CDR3 is TGCGCCAGCAGCTTAGCGGGGGCCTCAGAAGAGACCCAGTACTTC.

The rearrangement uses TRBV7-3 and TRBJ2-3; TRBD2 aligns across 7 bases. Trimming cost V 5 bases and J 1 base; bases outside gene matches: 9. Germline V gene data show CDR1 as SGHTA and CDR2 as FQGTGA. This CDR3 spans 16 amino acids. The CDR3 sequence: CASSLHLGGGTDTQYF. The CDR3 DNA is TGTGCCAGCAGCCTCCATTTGGGGGGGGGCACAGATACGCAGTATTTT.

The CDR3 loop is CASSLGHEQYF. CDR3 sequence (DNA): TGTGCCAGCAGTTTAGGCCACGAGCAGTACTTC. The chain carries TRBV27 and TRBJ2-7, with no clear D. The germline V gene encodes CDR1 MNHEY and CDR2 SMNVEV (reference sequence). The CDR3 is 11 residues long. V lost 2 bases to trimming and J lost 5 bases, with 4 bases between them.

The chain is built from TRBV30 and TRBJ1-2; D gene ambiguous. Germline CDR1 GTSNPN, CDR2 SVGIG (reference sequence). This CDR3 contains 13 residues. The V gene lost 2 bases and the J gene lost 8 bases, with 15 bases spanning the gap. CDR3: CAWSSGGSGGYTF. CDR3 in DNA: TGTGCCTGGAGTTCAGGCGGGTCGGGCGGCTACACCTTC.

This clone was picked up one time. The chain recombines TRBV19 with TRBJ2-5, with D tentatively TRBD1 (5 bases). Germline lookup yields CDR1 LNHDA and CDR2 SQIVND (reference sequence). Trimming pared 7 bases from V and 5 bases from J, leaving 17 bases between. This CDR3 contains 14 residues. CDR3 loop: CASTPGQGLETQYF. The CDR3 region has the DNA TGTGCCAGTACCCCGGGTCAGGGTCTGGAGACCCAGTACTTC.

The V gene is TRBV18, the J gene TRBJ2-5, with 8 positions matching TRBD2. The CDR3 length is 14 residues. V shed 6 bases, J shed 4 bases, and the junction held 7 bases outside the gene matches. CDR1 is KGHSH and CDR2 is LQKENI in the germline V gene. The CDR3 bases are TGTGCCAGCTCCACCGGGAGCGGGGGAGAGACCCAGTACTTC. As protein: CASSTGSGGETQYF.

The rearrangement links TRBV7-9 to TRBJ1-3; the match to TRBD1 covers 7 bases. Germline assignment: CDR1 SEHNR and CDR2 FQNEAQ (reference sequence). The CDR3 is 16 amino acids. The trim removed 1 base at V and 3 bases at J, leaving 6 bases unmatched. CDR3 region: CASSLGPQGVGNTIYF. In DNA, the CDR3 is TGTGCCAGCAGCTTAGGGCCGCAGGGGGTTGGAAACACCATATATTTT.

The chain combines TRBV7-9 with TRBJ1-2; D ambiguous. The CDR3 is 16 residues long. Trimming cost V 2 bases and J 0 bases, with 13 bases left between them. CDR1 is SEHNR, CDR2 FQNEAQ, per germline (reference sequence). The CDR3 sequence is CASSLMRPPANYGYTF. CDR3 nucleotide sequence: TGTGCCAGCAGCTTAATGCGGCCCCCAGCTAACTATGGCTACACCTTC.

The genes are TRBV10-3 and TRBJ1-2, with D unclear. V lost 4 bases and J lost 2, with 11 bases in between. CDR1 ENHRY and CDR2 SYGVKD come from the germline V gene. The CDR3 has 14 amino acids. CDR3 DNA sequence: TGTGCCATCAGTGTCCTTGGAGAGAACTATGGCTACACCTTC. Translated: CAISVLGENYGYTF.

The chain recombines TRBV5-6 with TRBJ1-5; 9 bases line up with TRBD1. J gave up 6 bases and V 4 bases, and 8 bases lay outside the gene matches. CDR3 size: 15 residues. Germline values: CDR1 SGHDT, CDR2 YYEEEE. In nucleotides, the CDR3 is TGTGCCAGCAGCCATACAGGGGGCGCCGGTCAGCCCCAGCATTTT. Translated: CASSHTGGAGQPQHF.

The chain has TRBV30 and TRBJ1-1; unclear D gene. CDR1 and CDR2 (germline): GTSNPN, SVGIG (reference sequence). Trimming stripped 0 bases from V and 1 base from J, with 9 bases between. CDR3 length: 14 residues. CDR3 region: CAWSVLPQNTEAFF. CDR3 DNA sequence: TGTGCCTGGAGTGTACTACCTCAGAACACTGAAGCTTTCTTT.

Only one count was recorded for this clone. The chain is built from TRBV19 and TRBJ2-1; D not resolved. CDR1 is LNHDA and CDR2 is SQIVND in the germline V gene (reference sequence). Trimming cost V 3 bases and J 7 bases, with 13 bases left between them. The CDR3 extends over 14 amino acids. CDR3 DNA sequence: TGTGCCAGTAGTATCCGGGTCGGTTGGAATGAGCAGTTCTTC. Translating gives CASSIRVGWNEQFF.

The chain uses TRBV5-1 and TRBJ2-1; the match to TRBD2 covers 10 bases. The CDR3 contains 16 residues. Germline loops: CDR1 SGHRS, CDR2 YFSETQ. V was pared by 0 bases and J by 8 bases, with 8 bases of the junction left unmatched. CDR3 nucleotides: TGCGCCAGCAGCTTGGCTAGCGGGGGTCTAGGGGATGAGCAGTTCTTC. It is translated as CASSLASGGLGDEQFF.

The chain joins TRBV5-8 to TRBJ2-5; 16 positions match TRBD2. Per the germline V gene, CDR1 is SGHTS and CDR2 is YDEGEE. This CDR3 has 16 residues. V was clipped by 4 bases and J by 2 bases; unmatched bases: 2. CDR3 bases: TGTGCCAGCAGCCCGGGACTAGCGGGAGGGCAAGAGACCCAGTACTTC. Protein sequence: CASSPGLAGGQETQYF.

The V call is TRBV4-3, the J call TRBJ1-2; 12 bases match TRBD1. Trimming removed 5 bases from V and 4 bases from J; junction bases left unmatched: 5. Germline loops: CDR1 LGHNA, CDR2 YSLEER. The CDR3 sequence is 15 residues long. CDR3 sequence: CASSGGTGGPYGYTF. As DNA, the CDR3 is TGCGCCAGCAGCGGAGGGACAGGGGGCCCCTATGGCTACACCTTC.

V is TRBV7-3 and J is TRBJ2-1; tentatively, D is TRBD2 (5 bases). CDR3 length equals 12 residues. Looked up from germline, CDR1 is SGHTA and CDR2 is FQGTGA. V lost 2 bases to trimming and J lost 7 bases, with 6 bases between them. Written as DNA, the CDR3 is TGTGCCAGCAGCTTATCGGGAAATGAGCAGTTCTTC. This codes for CASSLSGNEQFF.

The chain combines TRBV5-6 with TRBJ1-2; no reliable D call. From germline, CDR1 is SGHDT and CDR2 YYEEEE. Trimming took 1 base from V and 0 from J, leaving 7 bases between them. CDR3 length equals 14 residues. CDR3 bases: TGTGCCAGCAGCTTGAACAGCCCTAACTATGGCTACACCTTC. Translating gives CASSLNSPNYGYTF.

J is TRBJ2-7 and V is TRBV5-1, with 9 bases aligning to TRBD2. Germline assignment: CDR1 SGHRS and CDR2 YFSETQ. With 0 bases clipped from V and 5 bases from J, the junction kept 6 bases outside the gene matches. This CDR3 comprises 15 residues. CDR3 bases: TGCGCCAGCAGCTTGGCGGGCGGGGGGGCCGACGAGCAGTACTTC. Translated, it gives CASSLAGGGADEQYF.